What follows are 17 T cell receptor beta chains derived from one specimen sequenced in a study of T cell repertoires and HLA-DP antigens. These receptors have no known antigen. The table came from immunoSEQ multiplex PCR; TCRdb's copy has only in-frame clones and leaves some out. The table records approximately 86,000 clones, more than 75% of them present only once. The sample consisted of CD4+ T cells from PBMCs. The receptors were gathered from a man aged 50 to 60 in good health and CMV-seronegative.

This sequence joins TRBV2 and TRBJ1-2; D uncertain. Germline CDR1 and CDR2: SNHLY and FYNNEI. The V gene lost 6 bases and the J gene lost 1 base, with 3 bases spanning the gap. The CDR3 consists of 11 residues. This CDR3 is CASSSNYGYTF. The CDR3 DNA reads TGTGCCAGCAGCAGTAACTATGGCTACACCTTC.

V and J are TRBV6-5 and TRBJ2-7; 7 bases map to TRBD2. The CDR3 is 12 amino acids. V shed 8 bases and J 9 bases; nucleotides not matched to a gene: 10. Germline V gene data show CDR1 as MNHEY and CDR2 as SVGAGI. DNA for the CDR3: TGTGCCAGCGGGGCGGCAGGGAGGGTGCAGTACTTC. It translates to CASGAAGRVQYF.

V gene TRBV25-1 combines with J gene TRBJ2-7; TRBD1 might be the D (6 bases). This CDR3 is built from 14 residues. Trimming took 5 bases from V and 1 from J, leaving 12 bases between them. Germline CDR1 is MGHDK and CDR2 is SYGVNS. CDR3 sequence: CASSKPGVSYEQYF. The DNA for the CDR3 is TGTGCCAGCAGTAAACCAGGGGTTTCCTACGAGCAGTACTTC.

This clone was detected once. The chain recombines TRBV28 with TRBJ2-5; 8 nucleotides match TRBD2. The CDR3 loop spans 15 amino acids. Germline trimming cut 1 base from V and 10 bases from J; bases unmatched to any gene: 11. CDR1 is MDHEN, CDR2 SYDVKM, per germline. The CDR3 is CASSLSTSSGRGQYF. CDR3 bases: TGTGCCAGCAGTTTATCTACCTCTAGCGGGCGTGGCCAGTACTTC.

This chain links TRBV19 with TRBJ2-5; weak D call: TRBD1 (5 bases). Trimming removed 1 base at V and 4 bases at J, with 13 bases between. The CDR3 length is 15 residues. Germline lookup yields CDR1 LNHDA and CDR2 SQIVND (reference sequence). The CDR3 DNA is TGTGCCAGTAGTATAGCCCAAGGGGCCGGAGAGACCCAGTACTTC. Its translation: CASSIAQGAGETQYF.

J is TRBJ2-5 and V is TRBV9, with a weak D call TRBD1 (6 bases). Germline assignment: CDR1 SGDLS and CDR2 YYNGEE. V was clipped by 0 bases and J by 0 bases, with 18 bases between them. The CDR3 spans 18 residues. The CDR3: CASSVGSMARGYQETQYF. In DNA, the CDR3 is TGTGCCAGCAGCGTAGGAAGTATGGCAAGGGGGTACCAAGAGACCCAGTACTTC.

The chain joins TRBV27 to TRBJ2-2; D unresolved. The CDR3 extends over 13 amino acids. Per germline, CDR1 MNHEY and CDR2 SMNVEV (reference sequence). Deletions cut 3 bases from V and 6 bases from J, with 8 bases between. CDR3 DNA sequence: TGTGCCAGCAGTTTCCTAGGTCCCGGGGAGCTGTTTTTT. Translated, it gives CASSFLGPGELFF.

This clone was observed a handful of times. CDR3 DNA: TGTGCCAGCAGTGAAGCACACACTGAAGCTTTCTTT. It yields the protein CASSEAHTEAFF. This sequence joins TRBV6-1 and TRBJ1-1; no reliable D call. Trimming left V 0 bases short and J 3 bases short, with 2 bases between. Germline V gene sequence: CDR1 MNHNS, CDR2 SASEGT. This CDR3 comprises 12 residues.

The chain carries TRBV9 and TRBJ1-2; the match to TRBD1 covers 9 bases. The CDR3 sequence is 17 residues long. Trimming removed 3 bases from V and 5 bases from J; junction bases left unmatched: 14. Germline V lookup: CDR1 SGDLS, CDR2 YYNGEE. The CDR3 bases are TGTGCCAGCAGCGGACACAAGGGACAGGGCCTGGGATATGGCTACACCTTC. As protein: CASSGHKGQGLGYGYTF.

The genes are TRBV9 and TRBJ2-1; 14 bases line up with TRBD2. The J segment lost 8 bases and the V segment lost 3 bases, leaving 7 bases of the junction unmatched. Germline lookup yields CDR1 SGDLS and CDR2 YYNGEE. The CDR3 is 16 amino acids. The CDR3 here is CASSARGLAGDDEQFF. The CDR3 DNA follows: TGTGCCAGCAGCGCTCGGGGACTAGCGGGAGACGATGAGCAGTTCTTC.

DNA for the CDR3: TGTGCCAGCAGCTTAGCGCGGGGGAGGGGCGAATCGAACACTGAAGCTTTCTTT. It codes for CASSLARGRGESNTEAFF. V usage is TRBV7-9 and J usage is TRBJ1-1, with D possibly matching TRBD1 (5 bases). The CDR3 is 18 residues long. The germline V and J ends were trimmed by 0 bases and 1 base, with 18 bases remaining between them. Germline-derived CDR1 and CDR2 are SEHNR and FQNEAQ (reference sequence).

The CDR3 region is CASSYSNLGVNTEAFF. As DNA, the CDR3 is TGTGCCAGCAGTTACTCGAATCTCGGAGTGAACACTGAAGCTTTCTTT. This chain joins TRBV6-5 and TRBJ1-1; D remains ambiguous. V shed 0 bases and J shed 0 bases, with 11 bases lying between them. CDR1 is MNHEY and CDR2 is SVGAGI in the germline V gene. CDR3 length: 16 residues.

The CDR3 sequence is CASSVSLNTEAFF. The CDR3 nucleotides read TGTGCCAGCAGCGTAAGTCTTAACACTGAAGCTTTCTTT. V usage is TRBV9 and J usage is TRBJ1-1; D is unresolved. The V end was cut by 1 base, the J end by 2 bases, with 6 bases between. The CDR3 is made up of 13 amino acids. The V gene's germline CDR1 is SGDLS and CDR2 YYNGEE.

This clone was counted between two and nine times. CDR3 DNA sequence: TGCGCCAGCAGCCAATCTCCTGCGGCCGACAATGAGCAGTTCTTC. Translating gives CASSQSPAADNEQFF. The chain has TRBV4-3 and TRBJ2-1; D not resolved. With 2 bases removed from V and 5 bases from J, the gap between germline ends came to 13 bases. Germline V CDR1 and CDR2: LGHNA, YSLEER. The CDR3 is 15 residues long.

This rearrangement joins TRBV21-1 to TRBJ2-4; TRBD2 was called by the table and not checked on the DNA. TRBV21-1 is a documented pseudogene. The CDR3 is 16 residues long. CDR3: CASSKNERIAKNIQYF. As DNA, the CDR3 is TGTGCCAGCAGCAAAAATGAGAGAATAGCCAAAAACATTCAGTACTTC.

The CDR3 nucleotides read TGCGCCAGCAGCCAAGAAAGAAAACTGTTTTTT. It translates to CASSQERKLFF. V and J are TRBV4-3 and TRBJ1-4; D uncertain. Per the germline V gene, CDR1 is LGHNA and CDR2 is YSLEER. There are 11 residues in the CDR3. The V end lost 0 bases, the J end lost 10 bases, and 3 bases lay between the germline ends.

The J gene is TRBJ1-6, the V gene TRBV18, with no clear D. Germline CDR1 is KGHSH and CDR2 is LQKENI. The CDR3 spans 15 residues. Trimming took 2 bases from V and 8 from J, leaving 13 bases between them. CDR3 region: CASSPDKSRDSPLHF. CDR3 bases: TGTGCCAGCTCACCAGATAAGAGTAGGGATTCACCCCTCCACTTT.